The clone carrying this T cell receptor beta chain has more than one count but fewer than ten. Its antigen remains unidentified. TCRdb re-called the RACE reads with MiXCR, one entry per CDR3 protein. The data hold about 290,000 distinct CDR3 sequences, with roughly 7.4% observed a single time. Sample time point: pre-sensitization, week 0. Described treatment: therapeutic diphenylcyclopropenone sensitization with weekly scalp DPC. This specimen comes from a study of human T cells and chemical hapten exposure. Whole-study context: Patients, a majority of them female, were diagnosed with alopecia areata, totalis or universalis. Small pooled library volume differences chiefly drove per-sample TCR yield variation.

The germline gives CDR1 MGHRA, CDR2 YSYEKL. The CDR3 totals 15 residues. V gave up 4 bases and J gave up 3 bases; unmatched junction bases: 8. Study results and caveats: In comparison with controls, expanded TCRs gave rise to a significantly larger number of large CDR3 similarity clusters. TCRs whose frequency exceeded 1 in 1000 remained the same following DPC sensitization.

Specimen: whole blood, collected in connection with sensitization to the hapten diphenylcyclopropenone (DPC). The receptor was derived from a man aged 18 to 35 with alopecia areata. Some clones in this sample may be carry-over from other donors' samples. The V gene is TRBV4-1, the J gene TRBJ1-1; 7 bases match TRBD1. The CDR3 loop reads CASSPGEGAYTEAFF. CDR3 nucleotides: TGCGCCAGCAGCCCAGGGGAGGGGGCGTACACTGAAGCTTTCTTT.